These T cell receptor beta chains were read from a single sample in a study of regulatory T cells in long-lasting Graves disease. Each CDR3 protein gets one entry after TCRdb re-called the multiplex PCR reads with MiXCR. The sample lists around 400,000 distinct CDR3 sequences, approximately 23% occurring once. Sequencing was performed on peripheral blood mononuclear cells (PBMCs), taken when the disease was refractory, from a patient treated with antithyroid drugs. The source is a woman aged 40-49 years with Graves disease. The CDR3 runs from the conserved cysteine through the conserved F or W.

V gene	J gene	CDR3 protein
TRBV20-1	TRBJ1-5	CSALDPDRPDQPQHF
TRBV29-1	TRBJ2-7	CSIEQGGGTYEQYF
TRBV7-9	TRBJ1-1	CASSLNAVNTEAFF
TRBV10-1	TRBJ2-1	CASSVGGRLEQFF
TRBV12-5	TRBJ2-7	CASGLMEGGWSYEQYF
TRBV6-1	TRBJ1-5	CASSAIQGRRNQPQHF
TRBV28	TRBJ2-7	CASSSRDSYYEQYF
TRBV20-1	TRBJ2-3	CSARDYTSGMTDTQYF
TRBV14	TRBJ2-1	CASSRSRIDEQFF
TRBV27	TRBJ2-7	CASGSLRNNELPPYEQYF
TRBV7-8	TRBJ1-4	CASSPLGPFEKLFF
TRBV29-1	TRBJ1-1	CSVTGGSGTEAFF
TRBV12-3/TRBV12-4	TRBJ1-1	CASSFMGNTEAFF
TRBV30	TRBJ1-1	CAWKYGIAEAFF
TRBV28	TRBJ1-5	CASSFRGDNNQPQHF
TRBV6-1	TRBJ1-5	CASSGGLLGTQHF